These 30 T cell receptor beta chains share one sample of origin, sequenced in a study of beta chain features in type 1 diabetes. Study-wide points: Among all four CD4+ subsets, Type 1 diabetes patients had TCRB CDR3s that were moderately but significantly shorter.

Expressed TCRB transcripts were sequenced after all isolated RNA was converted to cDNA. Clones were sequenced by immunoSEQ multiplex PCR, and TCRdb holds only the in-frame ones, with some missing. Of 500,000 to 650,000 clones listed, about an eighth were seen once; the top ten hold 0.09% to 0.15%. Their cognate antigens are unknown. The sequenced sample consisted of naive CD4+ T cells from blood. The receptors come from a man in his thirties or forties with type 1 diabetes.

This clone turned up a few times. V is TRBV7-2 and J is TRBJ2-1, with TRBD2 matching over 9 bases. In germline, CDR1 is SGHTA, CDR2 FQGNSA. The length of the CDR3 is 14 residues. The trim removed 6 bases at V and 6 bases at J, leaving 6 bases unmatched. CDR3 residues: CASSRGGASNEQFF. Here the CDR3 DNA reads TGTGCCAGCAGTCGCGGGGGGGCCTCCAATGAGCAGTTCTTC.

This clone has a handful of counts. The gene calls are TRBV18 and TRBJ2-1; possibly TRBD2 for D (5 bases). Germline CDR1 is KGHSH and CDR2 is LQKENI. The CDR3 length is 14 residues. V was clipped by 4 bases and J by 2 bases, with 9 bases between them. CDR3 residues: CASSRGPAYNEQFF. As DNA, the CDR3 is TGTGCCAGCTCACGAGGGCCCGCCTACAATGAGCAGTTCTTC.

This clone was seen a few times. The chain carries TRBV2 and TRBJ1-4; possibly TRBD1 for D (5 bases). Germline values: CDR1 SNHLY, CDR2 FYNNEI. This CDR3 contains 14 residues. Trimming removed 6 bases from V and 4 bases from J, with 12 bases in between. The CDR3 DNA follows: TGTGCCAGCAGCCCGCCAGGGCGTAATGAAAAACTGTTTTTT. Translating gives CASSPPGRNEKLFF.

This clone was observed a handful of times. The CDR3 loop reads CASSPPGTGYGYTF. As DNA, the CDR3 is TGTGCCAGTAGTCCCCCCGGGACAGGGTATGGCTACACCTTC. The chain links TRBV19 to TRBJ1-2; 9 positions match TRBD1. Germline V gene lookup returns CDR1 LNHDA and CDR2 SQIVND (reference sequence). V shed 5 bases and J 5 bases; nucleotides not matched to a gene: 6. The CDR3 loop spans 14 amino acids.

This clone was seen a few times. The chain combines TRBV6-5 with TRBJ1-2, with D uncertain. V lost 10 bases, J lost 2 bases, and 11 bases lay in between. Germline-derived CDR1 and CDR2 are MNHEY and SVGAGI. The CDR3 has 12 residues. CDR3 in DNA: TGTGCCACCTCGAGGGTAAACTATGGCTACACCTTC. Its protein is CATSRVNYGYTF.

This chain uses TRBV4-3 with TRBJ1-6; TRBD1 might be the D (5 bases). Germline lookup yields CDR1 LGHNA and CDR2 YSLEER. The CDR3 loop spans 15 amino acids. Trimming cost V 3 bases and J 6 bases, with 12 bases left between them. The CDR3 DNA is TGCGCCAGCAGCCAGGTGGGGCTAGGTAATTCACCCCTCCACTTT. Its translation: CASSQVGLGNSPLHF.

The rearrangement joins TRBV4-3 to TRBJ1-4; D possibly corresponds to TRBD1 (5 bases). CDR3 length equals 15 residues. The ends were cut back, 1 base at V and 8 bases at J, with 14 bases in the middle. From germline, CDR1 is LGHNA and CDR2 YSLEER. This chain's CDR3 is CASSQVKGAEEKLFF. CDR3 in DNA: TGCGCCAGCAGCCAAGTAAAAGGGGCCGAAGAAAAACTGTTTTTT.

The rearrangement links TRBV28 to TRBJ2-7; TRBD1 is a possible D gene (6 bases). The CDR3 runs 14 residues. Trimming shortened V by 5 bases and J by 12 bases, and 23 bases separated the two germline ends. Germline V lookup: CDR1 MDHEN, CDR2 SYDVKM. The CDR3: CASSDRDTRFPPYF. The DNA of the CDR3 is TGTGCCAGCAGTGACCGGGACACCCGCTTTCCTCCGTACTTC.

The chain combines TRBV7-9 with TRBJ2-7; TRBD1 matches at 8 bases. J lost 7 bases, V lost 4 bases, and 15 bases had no gene match. The CDR3 runs to 16 residues. Germline V gives CDR1 SEHNR, CDR2 FQNEAQ (reference sequence). The CDR3 sequence: CASSYTGLGRTGEQYF. CDR3 bases: TGTGCCAGCAGCTACACAGGGCTAGGGCGGACAGGGGAGCAGTACTTC.

This clone was observed a few times. The chain uses TRBV6-1 and TRBJ2-7; D call uncertain. The V gene lost 7 bases and the J gene lost 1 base, with 8 bases spanning the gap. The CDR3 is made up of 12 amino acids. Per germline, CDR1 MNHNS and CDR2 SASEGT. CDR3 sequence: CASTTFSYEQYF. The CDR3 region has the DNA TGTGCCAGCACCACCTTTTCCTACGAGCAGTACTTC.

The genes are TRBV5-1 and TRBJ2-1, with 10 bases that match TRBD1. Germline assignment: CDR1 SGHRS and CDR2 YFSETQ. The CDR3 loop spans 17 amino acids. The V segment lost 4 bases and the J segment 6 bases; nucleotides outside the gene matches: 13. CDR3 protein: CASSLSNPGQGSNEQFF. The CDR3, as DNA: TGCGCCAGCAGCCTCTCAAACCCGGGACAGGGGAGCAATGAGCAGTTCTTC.

This chain uses TRBV25-1 with TRBJ2-6, with 8 bases lining up with TRBD1. Germline V gene data show CDR1 as MGHDK and CDR2 as SYGVNS. The CDR3 consists of 17 residues. The V segment lost 2 bases and the J segment 2 bases; nucleotides outside the gene matches: 5. Written as DNA, the CDR3 is TGTGCCAGCAGTGAACAGACAGGGGCCCCTGGGGCCAACGTCCTGACTTTC. Residues: CASSEQTGAPGANVLTF.

This clone has only a few counts. The V call is TRBV11-2, the J call TRBJ2-5, with D perhaps matching TRBD1 or TRBD2 (5 bases each). The CDR3 is 15 residues long. Trimming left V 3 bases short and J 4 bases short, with 15 bases between. Germline CDR1 SGHAT, CDR2 FQNNGV. Written as DNA, the CDR3 is TGTGCCAGCAGCTTCAAACTAGGGGCGGGAGAGACCCAGTACTTC. As protein: CASSFKLGAGETQYF.

This clone was seen just once. J is TRBJ1-6 and V is TRBV2, with no clear D. V lost 4 bases, J lost 9 bases, and 16 bases lay in between. The CDR3 runs 15 residues. Germline V gene lookup returns CDR1 SNHLY and CDR2 FYNNEI. CDR3 in amino acids: CASSVGQAGSSPLHF. As DNA, the CDR3 is TGTGCCAGCAGTGTAGGCCAGGCGGGGAGTTCACCCCTCCACTTT.

The chain combines TRBV18 with TRBJ2-2; 10 nucleotides align to TRBD1. V trimming: 5 bases; J trimming: 7 bases; junction bases outside the gene matches: 10. This CDR3 contains 16 residues. The V gene's germline CDR1 is KGHSH and CDR2 LQKENI. The CDR3 protein is CASSTTTGGYGGELFF. CDR3 nucleotide sequence: TGTGCCAGCTCAACAACGACAGGGGGCTATGGCGGGGAGCTGTTTTTT.

The chain carries TRBV18 and TRBJ1-2, with 9 bases matching TRBD1. The CDR3 totals 15 residues. Germline CDR1 reads KGHSH; CDR2 reads LQKENI. The J segment lost 2 bases and the V segment lost 6 bases, leaving 7 bases of the junction unmatched. In nucleotides, the CDR3 is TGTGCCAGCTCCCGCTCCGGGACAGGGAACTATGGCTACACCTTC. As protein: CASSRSGTGNYGYTF.

V is TRBV7-3 and J is TRBJ1-6; TRBD1 matches 8 bases. The germline V gene has CDR1 SGHTA and CDR2 FQGTGA. The CDR3 runs 15 residues. J was trimmed by 9 bases and V by 5 bases; bases with no gene match: 9. CDR3 in amino acids: CASSTGQGWGSPLHF. CDR3 nucleotide sequence: TGTGCCAGCAGCACCGGACAGGGATGGGGTTCACCCCTCCACTTT.

The chain links TRBV5-8 to TRBJ2-5; 7 nucleotides align to TRBD1. Germline lookup yields CDR1 SGHTS and CDR2 YDEGEE. J was trimmed by 2 bases and V by 4 bases; bases with no gene match: 5. This CDR3 spans 14 amino acids. CDR3 residues: CASSGRGQQETQYF. The CDR3 bases are TGTGCCAGCAGCGGACGGGGACAGCAAGAGACCCAGTACTTC.

The CDR3 DNA reads as TGCGCCAGCAGCTTGGTAGGGACCTTCTCCTACGAGCAGTACTTC. It encodes CASSLVGTFSYEQYF. V usage is TRBV5-1 and J usage is TRBJ2-7; either TRBD1 or TRBD2 may fit D (5 bases each). The CDR3 sequence is 15 residues long. The germline gives CDR1 SGHRS, CDR2 YFSETQ. Trimming cost V 0 bases and J 0 bases, with 10 bases left between them.

V is TRBV2 and J is TRBJ1-6; 7 bases align to TRBD1. Germline V gene lookup returns CDR1 SNHLY and CDR2 FYNNEI. CDR3 length equals 14 residues. V lost 7 bases and J lost 10; bases outside the gene matches: 10. CDR3 protein: CASKSGTVISPLHF. The CDR3 nucleotides are TGTGCCAGCAAAAGTGGGACAGTGATCTCACCCCTCCACTTT.

The genes are TRBV27 and TRBJ2-3, with 9 positions matching TRBD2. Germline V gene lookup returns CDR1 MNHEY and CDR2 SMNVEV (reference sequence). J lost 0 bases, V lost 3 bases, and 7 bases had no gene match. The CDR3 sequence is 17 residues long. CDR3 bases: TGTGCCAGCAGTTTCGCCGCGGGGGGGCGCAGCACAGATACGCAGTATTTT. It translates to CASSFAAGGRSTDTQYF.

This clone has just a few counts. This sequence joins TRBV12-5 and TRBJ2-1; no clear D. The CDR3 extends over 12 amino acids. From germline, CDR1 is LGHNT and CDR2 FRNRAP. V was pared by 4 bases and J by 6 bases, with 7 bases between. CDR3 residues: CASGSPFNEQFF. The CDR3 bases are TGTGCTAGTGGTTCACCATTCAATGAGCAGTTCTTC.

This clone has a handful of counts. This chain joins TRBV27 and TRBJ2-5, with 7 bases fitting TRBD2. Germline V gives CDR1 MNHEY, CDR2 SMNVEV (reference sequence). J gave up 2 bases and V 1 base, and 7 bases lay outside the gene matches. The CDR3 spans 16 residues. The chain's CDR3 is CASSLWGGGKQETQYF. The DNA of the CDR3 is TGTGCCAGCAGTTTATGGGGCGGGGGAAAACAAGAGACCCAGTACTTC.

Only a few counts were recorded for this clone. The chain links TRBV9 to TRBJ2-2; perhaps TRBD1 as D (5 bases). Deletions cut 4 bases from V and 8 bases from J, with 21 bases between. CDR1 and CDR2 (germline): SGDLS, YYNGEE. This CDR3 spans 16 amino acids. This CDR3 reads CASSPPTWGGRGELFF. CDR3 bases: TGTGCCAGCAGCCCCCCGACGTGGGGCGGTCGTGGGGAGCTGTTTTTT.

The gene calls are TRBV4-2 and TRBJ2-7; the D gene is possibly TRBD2 (5 bases). V lost 2 bases to trimming and J lost 2 bases, with 16 bases between them. The CDR3 consists of 16 residues. Germline assignment: CDR1 LGHNA and CDR2 YNFKEQ. The CDR3 nucleotides are TGTGCCAGCAGCCAATCCGGAGGCAGGACCGCCTACGAGCAGTACTTC. This sequence encodes CASSQSGGRTAYEQYF.

This clone was counted between two and nine times. Within the sample, other DNA sequences also encode this same CDR3. This sequence joins TRBV2 and TRBJ2-7; D gene unclear. Germline loops: CDR1 SNHLY, CDR2 FYNNEI. The CDR3 extends over 11 amino acids. The V end lost 5 bases, the J end lost 0 bases, and 2 bases lay between the germline ends. The CDR3: CASSSSYEQYF. The CDR3 DNA is TGTGCCAGCAGTAGCTCCTACGAGCAGTACTTC. The full variable domain, in which reference TRBV2 and TRBJ2-7 provide the parts outside the CDR3, is EPEVTQTPSHQVTQMGQEVILRCVPISNHLYFYWYRQILGQKVEFLVSFYNNEISEKSEIFDDQFSVERPDGSNFTLKIRSTKLEDSAMYFCASSSSYEQYFGPGTRLTVT.

This clone showed up just a few times. The identical CDR3 is also encoded by other nucleotide sequences in the sample. The gene calls are TRBV18 and TRBJ2-5; D is unresolved. There are 13 residues in the CDR3. V was pared by 0 bases and J by 3 bases, with 5 bases between. Germline V gene sequence: CDR1 KGHSH, CDR2 LQKENI. CDR3: CASSPPSEETQYF. The CDR3 region has the DNA TGTGCCAGCTCACCACCCAGTGAAGAGACCCAGTACTTC.

This clone turned up a few times. The chain carries TRBV28 and TRBJ1-2, with TRBD1 identical over 7 bases. The CDR3 has 18 amino acids. Germline CDR1 MDHEN, CDR2 SYDVKM. The V and J ends lost 5 bases and 3 bases, in that order; junction bases with no gene match: 18. Written as DNA, the CDR3 is TGTGCCAGCAGTCCGCCGAATAGGGGGCTCGGGGGTGACTATGGCTACACCTTC. Translation: CASSPPNRGLGGDYGYTF.

The rearrangement joins TRBV19 to TRBJ2-7, with 7 bases fitting TRBD1. CDR1 and CDR2 from the germline V gene are LNHDA and SQIVND (reference sequence). V was pared by 4 bases and J by 2 bases, with 2 bases of the junction left unmatched. There are 13 residues in the CDR3. The CDR3 nucleotides are TGTGCCAGTAGTAATCAGGGGGCCTACGAGCAGTACTTC. The encoded protein is CASSNQGAYEQYF.

This sequence joins TRBV14 and TRBJ2-7; TRBD1 matches at 7 bases. There are 14 residues in the CDR3. Germline V CDR1 and CDR2: SGHDN, FVKESK. V was clipped by 3 bases and J by 3 bases; unmatched bases: 5. The CDR3 is CASSHITGVYEQYF. The CDR3 DNA reads TGTGCCAGCAGCCATATCACAGGGGTCTACGAGCAGTACTTC. Combining the CDR3 with reference TRBV14 and TRBJ2-7 gives the whole variable domain EAGVTQFPSHSVIEKGQTVTLRCDPISGHDNLYWYRRVMGKEIKFLLHFVKESKQDESGMPNNRFLAERTGGTYSTLKVQPAELEDSGVYFCASSHITGVYEQYFGPGTRLTVT.